Following are 25 T cell receptor beta chains from one sample sequenced in a study of T cell responses to AZD1222 COVID-19 vaccine. Using immunoSEQ multiplex PCR, the repertoire was profiled, and TCRdb retains in-frame clones only, with some absent. The table has around 150,000 clones, under 95% seen once; the top ten hold 1.1% to 1.5%. Sequencing used peripheral blood, obtained on day 0 of AZD1222 vaccination. These receptors all stem from an adult in good health.

The rearrangement links TRBV12-3 or TRBV12-4 to TRBJ1-1, with D perhaps matching TRBD1 (6 bases). This CDR3 has 13 residues. V was shortened by 3 bases and J by 3 bases, with 8 bases between the two germline ends. CDR3 nucleotides: TGTGCCAGCAGTTTTGGGGGGCACACTGAAGCTTTCTTT. This encodes CASSFGGHTEAFF.

The sample holds one count of this clone. V usage is TRBV4-3 and J usage is TRBJ1-3; 8 bases map to TRBD1. The CDR3 is made up of 15 amino acids. Germline V gene sequence: CDR1 LGHNA, CDR2 YSLEER. Losses at the gene ends were 2 bases for V and 4 bases for J; bases not matched to a gene: 4. The chain's CDR3 is CASSQTRTGGNTIYF. The CDR3, as DNA: TGCGCCAGCAGCCAAACCCGGACAGGGGGAAACACCATATATTTT.

This rearrangement joins TRBV12-3 or TRBV12-4 to TRBJ1-5; D gene uncertain. The CDR3 extends over 13 amino acids. Trimming pared 2 bases from V and 3 bases from J, leaving 5 bases between. Here the CDR3 reads CASSLHFNQPQHF. The CDR3 DNA follows: TGTGCCAGCAGTTTACATTTCAATCAGCCCCAGCATTTT.

This clone was recorded once. This CDR3 is also generated by other DNA sequences in the sample. V and J are TRBV6-5 and TRBJ1-1; D is possibly TRBD1 (5 bases). Trimming took 5 bases from V and 1 from J, leaving 11 bases between them. The CDR3 totals 14 residues. The V gene's germline CDR1 is MNHEY and CDR2 SVGAGI. This CDR3 is CASSLGTANTEAFF. The CDR3 coding sequence is TGTGCCAGCAGTCTTGGGACCGCGAACACTGAAGCTTTCTTT.

The genes are TRBV7-9 and TRBJ2-7; tentatively, D is TRBD1 (5 bases). CDR1 is SEHNR, CDR2 FQNEAQ, per germline (reference sequence). Trimming pared 1 base from V and 9 bases from J, leaving 16 bases between. The CDR3 loop spans 14 amino acids. In DNA, the CDR3 is TGTGCCAGCAGCTTAGGTGGTATCGTAGGGGTGCAGTACTTC. It is translated as CASSLGGIVGVQYF.

CDR3 DNA: TGTGCCAGCAGTCCCACCCTCGGACTGAACACTGAAGCTTTCTTT. Its protein product is CASSPTLGLNTEAFF. J is TRBJ1-1 and V is TRBV27; D ambiguous. CDR3 size: 15 residues. The ends were cut back, 5 bases at V and 0 bases at J, with 13 bases in the middle. Looked up from germline, CDR1 is MNHEY and CDR2 is SMNVEV (reference sequence).

This clone was detected only once. A read error may explain this, as a much larger clone is one base away. This chain links TRBV6-5 with TRBJ1-1; TRBD1 agrees at 8 bases. Germline V lookup: CDR1 MNHEY, CDR2 SVGAGI. This CDR3 is 16 amino acids long. CDR3 in DNA: TGTACCAGCAGTTACACCCTCCAGGGGGCGCGGACTGAAGCTTTCTTT. This codes for CTSSYTLQGARTEAFF.

The V gene is TRBV28, the J gene TRBJ1-2, with a tentative D call TRBD1 (6 bases). Trimming stripped 7 bases from V and 2 bases from J, with 14 bases between. Germline V gene sequence: CDR1 MDHEN, CDR2 SYDVKM. The CDR3 runs 14 residues. In nucleotides, the CDR3 is TGTGCCAGCATCCCGGGGGGGACAAACTATGGCTACACCTTC. Residues: CASIPGGTNYGYTF.

V and J are TRBV28 and TRBJ2-3; tentative D call: TRBD1 (6 bases). Germline V gene sequence: CDR1 MDHEN, CDR2 SYDVKM. Trimming removed 5 bases from V and 3 bases from J, with 15 bases in between. This CDR3 has 15 residues. DNA of the CDR3: TGTGCCAGCAGTGTATCAGGGGCTGGAACAGATACGCAGTATTTT. Protein: CASSVSGAGTDTQYF.

The chain links TRBV5-5 to TRBJ1-4; D is uncertain. Germline V gives CDR1 SGHKS, CDR2 YYEKEE (reference sequence). The V and J ends lost 2 bases and 4 bases respectively, with 9 bases between them. The CDR3 sequence is 14 residues long. CDR3 loop: CASSFPGINEKLFF. The CDR3 nucleotides read TGTGCCAGCAGCTTCCCCGGTATTAATGAAAAACTGTTTTTT.

The CDR3 DNA sequence: TGTGCCAGCAGTCCAGGGGGCTTGGGTCAGCCCCAGCATTTT. This sequence encodes CASSPGGLGQPQHF. V is TRBV6-2 or TRBV6-3 and J is TRBJ1-5; 8 bases line up with TRBD1. The CDR3 length is 14 residues. Losses at the gene ends were 5 bases for V and 6 bases for J; bases not matched to a gene: 6. CDR1 is MNHEY, CDR2 SVGEGT, per germline.

The chain combines TRBV6-5 with TRBJ1-1, with 8 bases fitting TRBD1. This CDR3 comprises 12 residues. CDR1 and CDR2 (germline): MNHEY, SVGAGI. J lost 11 bases, V lost 7 bases, and 9 bases had no gene match. The DNA of the CDR3 is TGTGCCAGCACCACAGGGGGACGGGAGGCTTTCTTT. Its protein is CASTTGGREAFF.

The genes are TRBV29-1 and TRBJ1-1, with 10 positions matching TRBD1. The ends lost 4 bases at V and 7 bases at J; junction bases unmatched: 12. The CDR3 is 15 amino acids. CDR1 is SQVTM and CDR2 is ANQGSEA in the germline V gene. The CDR3 DNA reads as TGCAGCGTTGTGGGGGGTGACAGGGGGCCCCATGAAGCTTTCTTT. Its protein product is CSVVGGDRGPHEAFF.

The chain links TRBV2 to TRBJ2-7; D is undetermined. V dropped 8 bases and J dropped 3 bases, with 11 bases sitting between them. From germline, CDR1 is SNHLY and CDR2 FYNNEI. This CDR3 comprises 12 residues. CDR3: CASGRILYEQYF. CDR3 sequence (DNA): TGTGCCAGCGGAAGGATCCTCTACGAGCAGTACTTC.

The chain combines TRBV3-1 (or the pseudogene TRBV3-2) with TRBJ1-1; 8 bases fit TRBD1. The length of the CDR3 is 15 residues. The V and J ends lost 7 bases and 10 bases, in that order; junction bases with no gene match: 17. Per the germline V gene, CDR1 is LGHDT and CDR2 is YNNKEL (reference sequence). The CDR3 loop is CASTPSPGGASGAFF. The CDR3, as DNA: TGTGCCAGCACCCCGTCCCCAGGGGGCGCCTCCGGAGCTTTCTTT.

V usage is TRBV5-4 and J usage is TRBJ1-5; D call uncertain. The CDR3 consists of 15 residues. Germline lookup yields CDR1 SGHNT and CDR2 YYREEE (reference sequence). Deletions cut 1 base from V and 7 bases from J, with 15 bases between. In DNA, the CDR3 is TGTGCCAGCAGCTTGAGTCGGGCGTCCGGGCAGCCCCAGCATTTT. Its translation: CASSLSRASGQPQHF.

The rearrangement links TRBV5-8 to TRBJ1-6, with D perhaps matching TRBD1 (5 bases). The ends were cut back, 3 bases at V and 0 bases at J, with 10 bases in the middle. The CDR3 is 16 residues long. Germline CDR1 is SGHTS and CDR2 is YDEGEE. This CDR3 is CASSSGLSSYNSPLHF. CDR3 DNA: TGTGCCAGCAGCTCAGGGCTGAGCTCCTATAATTCACCCCTCCACTTT.

The genes are TRBV30 and TRBJ1-4; D remains ambiguous. The ends were cut back, 0 bases at V and 3 bases at J, with 11 bases in the middle. CDR1 and CDR2 (germline): GTSNPN, SVGIG (reference sequence). The CDR3 length is 15 residues. The CDR3 spells CAWSVVGGSNEKLFF. The CDR3 DNA follows: TGTGCCTGGAGTGTGGTGGGCGGATCTAATGAAAAACTGTTTTTT. Based on the CDR3 plus reference TRBV30 and TRBJ1-4, the full variable domain is SQTIHQWPATLVQPVGSPLSLECTVEGTSNPNLYWYRQAAGRGLQLLFYSVGIGQISSEVPQNLSASRPQDRQFILSSKKLLLSDSGFYLCAWSVVGGSNEKLFFGSGTQLSVL.

This chain joins TRBV6-5 and TRBJ1-2; D is unclear. The CDR3 extends over 14 amino acids. Trimming removed 0 bases from V and 4 bases from J, with 9 bases in between. From germline, CDR1 is MNHEY and CDR2 SVGAGI. For the CDR3, the DNA is TGTGCCAGCAGTTACTCGAACGACGCCTATGGCTACACCTTC. This codes for CASSYSNDAYGYTF.

This clone has a handful of counts. The chain links TRBV7-3 to TRBJ1-1; no clear D gene. From germline, CDR1 is SGHTA and CDR2 FQGTGA. V was cut by 5 bases and J by 1 base, with 8 bases left in between. The CDR3 spans 13 residues. CDR3 loop: CASSPDGNTEAFF. Written as DNA, the CDR3 is TGTGCCAGCAGCCCTGACGGGAACACTGAAGCTTTCTTT.

V is TRBV19 and J is TRBJ1-1; no firm D call. Trimming took off 6 bases at V and 9 bases at J, with 8 bases between the two ends. Per the germline V gene, CDR1 is LNHDA and CDR2 is SQIVND (reference sequence). The CDR3 covers 10 residues. The CDR3 sequence is CASRRDQAFF. The CDR3 DNA is TGTGCCAGTAGGAGGGATCAAGCTTTCTTT.

V usage is TRBV7-2 and J usage is TRBJ1-2; 8 bases fit TRBD1. Trimming cost V 6 bases and J 7 bases; bases outside gene matches: 19. The germline V gene encodes CDR1 SGHTA and CDR2 FQGNSA. The CDR3 extends over 17 amino acids. CDR3 in amino acids: CASRQNDLGTGGGGYTF. The CDR3 bases are TGTGCCAGCAGACAAAATGATTTAGGGACAGGAGGAGGTGGCTACACCTTC.

The V gene is TRBV19, the J gene TRBJ1-3, with D unresolved. Between the trimmed V and J ends, which lost 9 bases and 0 bases, there was a span of 9 bases. The length of the CDR3 is 13 residues. Germline V gene data show CDR1 as LNHDA and CDR2 as SQIVND (reference sequence). CDR3 DNA: TGTGCCAGCTCGAAAGTCTCTGGAAACACCATATATTTT. This gives the protein CASSKVSGNTIYF.

V is TRBV15 and J is TRBJ1-1, with D unresolved. CDR1 and CDR2 (germline): LNHNV, YYDKDF (reference sequence). This CDR3 comprises 13 residues. The V end lost 6 bases, the J end lost 1 base, and 9 bases lay between the germline ends. The CDR3 coding sequence is TGTGCCACCAGTAGATTAGCGAACACTGAAGCTTTCTTT. It is translated as CATSRLANTEAFF.

This clone was detected only a few times. The gene calls are TRBV5-6 and TRBJ1-3; 9 bases align to TRBD1. V was clipped by 3 bases and J by 7 bases; unmatched bases: 5. Germline loops: CDR1 SGHDT, CDR2 YYEEEE. This CDR3 has 14 residues. CDR3 residues: CASSSDRGRNTIYF. In DNA, the CDR3 is TGTGCCAGCAGCTCGGACAGGGGAAGGAACACCATATATTTT.